Sequencing of this TCR beta chain was carried out in a study of neurological immune-mediated disorders. Whole-study findings and limits: Among 34 multiple sclerosis patients, 18 had repertoires that phylogenetic grouping placed in one related-CDR3 cluster, a possible signature. Private repertoires in all groups were suggested by the absence of shared CDR3 amino acid sequences among expanded clones across subjects. HTLV-1-associated myelopathy displayed the greatest TCR clonal expansion, and multiple sclerosis exhibited the smallest, lower than that of healthy controls.

In this sample, this clonotype turned up many times. The antigen is unknown. As for the cDNA, it was generated by 5'RACE with 10-nucleotide random UMIs. TCRdb re-analysed the 5' RACE reads in MiXCR, keeping a single row per CDR3 protein. The repertoire holds about 50,000 distinct CDR3 sequences, about 2% seen once, with approximately 2.1% in the top ten. This CDR3 is built from 13 residues. V gave up 1 base and J gave up 2 bases, with 8 bases separating them. CDR1 is DFQATT and CDR2 is SNEGSKA in the germline V gene (reference sequence). The rearrangement links TRBV20-1 to TRBJ1-2; D perhaps matches TRBD1 (5 bases). Sequenced sample: PBMCs. The clonotype comes from a woman aged 40-49 years with multiple sclerosis. The CDR3 nucleotides are TGCAGTGCTAGAGGCTCAGGGAACTATGGCTACACCTTC. Amino acid sequence: CSARGSGNYGYTF.